These T cell receptor beta chains were read from a single sample in a study of control samples from healthy donors and cancer patients. Only in-frame clones appear in the TCRdb table, and some are missing; sequencing was by immunoSEQ multiplex PCR. Of 65,000 to 80,000 clones in the sample, approximately 90% were seen once. Sequenced: PBMCs. These receptor sequences come from a woman aged 60-75 years with head and neck cancer. Each CDR3 is given with its conserved first and last residue. D genes are given only for firm matches. The size of a clone is reported for some rows only, either as once, few or many, or as a class for expanded clones.

v_call	clone_size	d_call	j_call	cdr3_nt	cdr3_aa
TRBV5-1	.	.	TRBJ1-4	TGCGCCAGCAGCTTGCCCAGGGGAAACGGTGATGAAAAACTGTTTTTT	CASSLPRGNGDEKLFF
TRBV19	.	.	TRBJ2-7	TGTGCCAGTAGTATGGCCCCAGGGACCTACGAGCAGTACTTC	CASSMAPGTYEQYF
TRBV3-1/TRBV3-2	.	.	TRBJ2-1	TGTGCCAGCAGCCTAGCGCCCCTCCTCAATGAGCAGTTCTTC	CASSLAPLLNEQFF
TRBV9	.	.	TRBJ2-7	TGTGCCAGCAGCGTAGGGGGCGGGACCGACGAGCAGTACTTC	CASSVGGGTDEQYF
TRBV4-1	once	.	TRBJ1-4	TGCGCCAGCAGCCCAAGGACGGAAGAAAAACTGTTTTTT	CASSPRTEEKLFF
TRBV19	.	.	TRBJ2-7	TGTGCCAGTAGTTACGAAGGGGAGCGCGAGCAGTACTTC	CASSYEGEREQYF
TRBV7-2	.	.	TRBJ2-3	TGTGCCAGCAGCTCTGACAGATCTAGCACAGATACGCAGTATTTT	CASSSDRSSTDTQYF
TRBV28	.	TRBD2	TRBJ2-7	TGTGCCAGCACCGGGACTAGCGGAGGAAGCTCCTACGAGCAGTACTTC	CASTGTSGGSSYEQYF
TRBV3-1/TRBV3-2	.	.	TRBJ2-6	TGTGCCAGCAGCCAAGATGGTGGGGCCAACGTCCTGACTTTC	CASSQDGGANVLTF
TRBV11-2	.	.	TRBJ2-3	TGTGCCAGCAGCTCCGGACTCCGGACAGATACGCAGTATTTT	CASSSGLRTDTQYF
TRBV7-8	.	.	TRBJ1-1	TGTGCCAGCAGCTTAGTCAGCCGAGGAGACATTAGGTTT	CASSLVSRGDIRF
TRBV5-5	.	TRBD1	TRBJ2-7	TGTGCCAGCAGCTTCATGGACAGGGGCTACGAGCAGTACTTC	CASSFMDRGYEQYF
TRBV28	.	.	TRBJ1-4	TGTGCCAGCAGACCTCCTCCCGGGGGGCCTGGTAATGAAAAACTGTTTTTT	CASRPPPGGPGNEKLFF
TRBV15	.	.	TRBJ2-3	TGTGCCACTTCTGTGGGGAAAGCGGCAGATACGCAGTATTTT	CATSVGKAADTQYF
TRBV2	.	TRBD2	TRBJ2-7	TGTGCCAGCAGTCGTAGCGGGGACCCCTCCTACGAGCAGTACTTC	CASSRSGDPSYEQYF
TRBV19	.	TRBD2	TRBJ2-1	TGTGCCAGTAAGGGACTAGCGGGTCTAAGCTCCTACAATGAGCAGTTCTTC	CASKGLAGLSSYNEQFF
TRBV2	.	TRBD1	TRBJ1-5	TGTGCCAGCCTACAGGGGAGGGATCAGCCCCAGCATTTT	CASLQGRDQPQHF
TRBV5-1	.	.	TRBJ1-1	TGCGCCAGCAGAGAGAGTGGGTCGAACACTGAAGCTTTCTTT	CASRESGSNTEAFF
TRBV30	.	TRBD2	TRBJ2-1	TGTGCCTGGAGCCCCGACCTAGGGACTAGCGGGAGCTATGAGCAGTTCTTC	CAWSPDLGTSGSYEQFF
TRBV27	.	.	TRBJ2-3	TGTGCCAGCAGTTTATCCACCGAGCTAGCGATAGATACGCAGTATTTT	CASSLSTELAIDTQYF
TRBV4-1	.	TRBD2	TRBJ2-5	TGCGCCAGCAGCCGAATCTTGGGACTAGCGGGAGAAGAGACCCAGTACTTC	CASSRILGLAGEETQYF
TRBV5-1	.	TRBD2	TRBJ2-3	TGCGCCAGCAGCTTGGTTAGCGGGAGTTTCGCAGATACGCAGTATTTT	CASSLVSGSFADTQYF